The 28 T cell receptor beta chains below were found in one sample sequenced in a study of blood T cell repertoires in COVID-19. Clones were read by immunoSEQ multiplex PCR, and TCRdb kept only the in-frame ones, dropping some. The repertoire holds about 180,000 clones, with 85% to 90% as singletons. Sample: PBMCs or T cells enriched from blood (not recorded which). Every receptor here comes from a man aged 35 to 55 who had recovered from COVID-19.

The CDR3 coding sequence is TGTGCCAGCAGCTTGCTCGGGATCTCTGGAAACACCATATATTTT. Translation: CASSLLGISGNTIYF. V usage is TRBV5-8 and J usage is TRBJ1-3, with D unresolved. The V and J ends lost 1 base and 0 bases respectively, with 8 bases between them. The germline V gene has CDR1 SGHTS and CDR2 YDEGEE. The CDR3 totals 15 residues.

This chain uses TRBV30 with TRBJ1-6, with a tentative D call TRBD1 (6 bases). V lost 5 bases and J 8 bases, leaving 16 bases between the germline ends. Germline-derived CDR1 and CDR2 are GTSNPN and SVGIG (reference sequence). The CDR3 consists of 14 residues. CDR3 sequence reads: CAWGQFGAHSPLHF. CDR3 DNA: TGTGCCTGGGGACAGTTCGGAGCTCATTCACCCCTCCACTTT.

The chain combines TRBV4-2 with TRBJ1-2, with TRBD1 as a possible D gene (6 bases). CDR3 size: 18 residues. V was trimmed by 4 bases and J by 1 base, leaving 22 bases between them. In germline, CDR1 is LGHNA, CDR2 YNFKEQ. CDR3 sequence reads: CASSLPHGQGKDNYGYTF. In DNA, the CDR3 is TGTGCCAGCAGCCTCCCCCACGGCCAGGGGAAGGATAACTATGGCTACACCTTC.

J is TRBJ2-1 and V is TRBV24-1, with 7 nucleotides matching TRBD1. Germline CDR1 reads KGHDR; CDR2 reads SFDVKD. The CDR3 runs 15 residues. V lost 3 bases and J lost 4; bases outside the gene matches: 5. CDR3 amino acids: CATSDAGTEYNEQFF. In DNA form, the CDR3 reads TGTGCCACCAGTGATGCCGGGACAGAATACAATGAGCAGTTCTTC.

The chain is built from TRBV11-2 and TRBJ1-6, with unresolved D. The CDR3 runs 16 residues. The germline V gene has CDR1 SGHAT and CDR2 FQNNGV. V was cut by 2 bases and J by 0 bases, with 8 bases left in between. The CDR3 region is CASSLMGSSYNSPLHF. DNA for the CDR3: TGTGCCAGCAGCTTAATGGGGAGCTCCTATAATTCACCCCTCCACTTT.

This clone was counted once. The chain has TRBV29-1 and TRBJ1-1, with no clear D. This CDR3 has 12 residues. Germline V CDR1 and CDR2: SQVTM, ANQGSEA. V dropped 5 bases and J dropped 0 bases, with 7 bases sitting between them. The CDR3 protein is CSVIPMNTEAFF. In DNA, the CDR3 is TGCAGCGTTATCCCCATGAACACTGAAGCTTTCTTT.

This clone has only a few counts. V usage is TRBV12-3 or TRBV12-4 and J usage is TRBJ1-5; no clear D gene. V was trimmed by 6 bases and J by 5 bases, leaving 11 bases between them. The CDR3 runs 13 residues. The chain's CDR3 is CASRRGMDQPQHF. CDR3 nucleotides: TGTGCCAGCAGGCGGGGAATGGATCAGCCCCAGCATTTT.

This clone occurred once. Written as DNA, the CDR3 is TGTGCCAGCAGTTTATTAGGCGGGGGTAACACAGATACGCAGTATTTT. Its protein is CASSLLGGGNTDTQYF. The J gene is TRBJ2-3, the V gene TRBV27; 7 bases align to TRBD2. Germline values: CDR1 MNHEY, CDR2 SMNVEV (reference sequence). The CDR3 length is 16 residues. The J segment lost 2 bases and the V segment lost 1 base, leaving 6 bases of the junction unmatched.

This clone was found once. The rearrangement links TRBV30 to TRBJ1-3; D unresolved. Germline loops: CDR1 GTSNPN, CDR2 SVGIG (reference sequence). V lost 2 bases to trimming and J lost 0 bases, with 17 bases between them. This CDR3 is 17 amino acids long. The CDR3 here is CAWSMVWAGHSGNTIYF. CDR3 coding DNA: TGTGCCTGGAGTATGGTCTGGGCAGGCCACTCTGGAAACACCATATATTTT.

V gene TRBV6-5 combines with J gene TRBJ2-7, with 12 bases identical to TRBD2. This CDR3 is built from 15 residues. Germline trimming cut 4 bases from V and 3 bases from J; bases unmatched to any gene: 4. In germline, CDR1 is MNHEY, CDR2 SVGAGI. CDR3 DNA sequence: TGTGCCAGCAGTTCCGGACTAGCGGGGAACTACGAGCAGTACTTC. The encoded protein is CASSSGLAGNYEQYF.

On this clone itself: Other DNA sequences in this specimen translate into the identical CDR3. The chain joins TRBV3-1 (or the pseudogene TRBV3-2) to TRBJ2-5, with D possibly being TRBD2 (6 bases). The V and J ends lost 0 bases and 2 bases respectively, with 10 bases between them. The CDR3 totals 15 residues. The V gene's germline CDR1 is LGHDT and CDR2 YNNKEL (reference sequence). Written as DNA, the CDR3 is TGTGCCAGCAGCCAAGACGGGAGAGATCAAGAGACCCAGTACTTC. This translates into CASSQDGRDQETQYF.

In nucleotides, the CDR3 is TGTGCCAGCAGCGCGAGGGGGAGCTCCTATAATTCACCCCTCCACTTT. Protein product: CASSARGSSYNSPLHF. This chain joins TRBV9 and TRBJ1-6; TRBD1 is a possible D gene (6 bases). The germline V gene has CDR1 SGDLS and CDR2 YYNGEE. This CDR3 spans 16 amino acids. The V end lost 3 bases, the J end lost 0 bases, and 10 bases lay between the germline ends.

The chain joins TRBV9 to TRBJ1-4, with a possible D match to TRBD1 (6 bases). The CDR3 consists of 15 residues. Germline assignment: CDR1 SGDLS and CDR2 YYNGEE. Between the trimmed V and J ends, which lost 3 bases and 6 bases, there was a span of 15 bases. The CDR3 is CASSGSGAGDEKLFF. The CDR3, as DNA: TGTGCCAGCAGCGGATCAGGGGCGGGTGATGAAAAACTGTTTTTT.

The CDR3: CAITVTSGGLDNEQFF. CDR3 nucleotide sequence: TGTGCCATCACAGTGACTAGCGGGGGGCTAGACAATGAGCAGTTCTTC. The chain is built from TRBV10-3 and TRBJ2-1; 13 nucleotides agree with TRBD2. CDR1 and CDR2 from the germline V gene are ENHRY and SYGVKD. After removal of 7 bases from V and 5 bases from J, the junction contained 8 bases not matched to a gene. The CDR3 is made up of 16 amino acids.

The V and J genes are TRBV28 and TRBJ2-4; D is uncertain. Germline loops: CDR1 MDHEN, CDR2 SYDVKM. V shed 2 bases and J shed 0 bases, with 11 bases lying between them. CDR3 length equals 16 residues. The CDR3 sequence is CASSLDLRLAKNIQYF. The CDR3 bases are TGTGCCAGCAGTTTAGATCTCAGGTTAGCCAAAAACATTCAGTACTTC. Full variable domain (rest looked up from reference TRBV28 and TRBJ2-4): DVKVTQSSRYLVKRTGEKVFLECVQDMDHENMFWYRQDPGLGLRLIYFSYDVKMKEKGDIPEGYSVSREKKERFSLILESASTNQTSMYLCASSLDLRLAKNIQYFGAGTRLSVL.

The chain carries TRBV7-2 and TRBJ1-2; 8 bases match TRBD1. Trimming cost V 1 base and J 8 bases; bases outside gene matches: 9. From germline, CDR1 is SGHTA and CDR2 FQGNSA. The CDR3 spans 15 residues. The CDR3 coding sequence is TGTGCCAGCAGCTTAGGAGACAGGGGAGCGGGGGGCTACACCTTC. It is translated as CASSLGDRGAGGYTF.

The V and J genes are TRBV19 and TRBJ2-5; 8 bases fit TRBD1. Trimming removed 3 bases from V and 5 bases from J; junction bases left unmatched: 5. Germline CDR1 and CDR2: LNHDA and SQIVND (reference sequence). The CDR3 covers 14 residues. The CDR3: CASSMAGGYETQYF. For the CDR3, the DNA is TGTGCCAGTAGTATGGCAGGGGGCTATGAGACCCAGTACTTC.

This chain joins TRBV28 and TRBJ2-3; the D gene is possibly TRBD1 (5 bases). From germline, CDR1 is MDHEN and CDR2 SYDVKM. The CDR3 sequence is 15 residues long. V gave up 3 bases and J gave up 3 bases, with 13 bases separating them. This CDR3 reads CASSFTQGQTDTQYF. DNA for the CDR3: TGTGCCAGCAGTTTCACCCAGGGTCAAACAGATACGCAGTATTTT.

The chain has TRBV3-1 (or the pseudogene TRBV3-2) and TRBJ1-2; 8 bases map to TRBD1. In germline, CDR1 is LGHDT, CDR2 YNNKEL (reference sequence). The V gene end was trimmed by 5 bases and the J gene end by 12 bases; junction bases not matched to a gene: 8. This CDR3 has 12 amino acids. This CDR3 reads CASSTDRVVHTF. For the CDR3, the DNA is TGTGCCAGCAGCACGGACAGGGTCGTTCACACCTTC.

The V and J genes are TRBV18 and TRBJ1-5, with D unclear. This CDR3 contains 14 residues. Germline-derived CDR1 and CDR2 are KGHSH and LQKENI. V dropped 3 bases and J dropped 4 bases, with 10 bases sitting between them. The CDR3 spells CASSPGRANQPQHF. CDR3 coding DNA: TGTGCCAGCTCACCGGGCCGCGCGAATCAGCCCCAGCATTTT.

J is TRBJ1-2 and V is TRBV27; D might be TRBD1 (6 bases). Trimming cost V 10 bases and J 2 bases, with 17 bases left between them. The CDR3 totals 14 residues. CDR1 and CDR2 from the germline V gene are MNHEY and SMNVEV (reference sequence). Here the CDR3 reads CATKTWGPNYGYTF. The DNA for the CDR3 is TGTGCCACCAAAACTTGGGGGCCCAACTATGGCTACACCTTC.

The rearrangement links TRBV11-2 to TRBJ2-1, with no clear D. V lost 2 bases and J 9 bases, leaving 5 bases between the germline ends. This CDR3 is built from 11 residues. Germline lookup yields CDR1 SGHAT and CDR2 FQNNGV. CDR3 in amino acids: CASSLIIEQFF. The CDR3, as DNA: TGTGCCAGCAGCTTAATTATTGAGCAGTTCTTC.

The V call is TRBV21-1, the J call TRBJ2-1; TRBD1 is taken as the D call from the table, unchecked against the DNA. TRBV21-1 counts as a pseudogene. CDR3 length: 16 residues. The CDR3 loop reads CASSTPTGVSRNEQFF. The DNA for the CDR3 is TGTGCCAGCAGCACGCCGACAGGGGTATCTAGGAATGAGCAGTTCTTC.

This clone was seen a single time. The chain is built from TRBV4-1 and TRBJ1-2; D is possibly TRBD1 (5 bases). Trimming shortened V by 1 base and J by 4 bases, and 13 bases separated the two germline ends. Germline assignment: CDR1 MGHRA and CDR2 YSYEKL. This CDR3 comprises 15 residues. The CDR3, as DNA: TGCGCCAGCAGCCAAGTAGGAGGGGAGGGCTATGGCTACACCTTC. Amino acid sequence: CASSQVGGEGYGYTF.

This rearrangement joins TRBV30 to TRBJ2-3; TRBD1 matches 9 bases. Germline CDR1 is GTSNPN and CDR2 is SVGIG (reference sequence). J gave up 3 bases and V 0 bases, and 16 bases lay outside the gene matches. The length of the CDR3 is 19 residues. CDR3 loop: CAWSVLTFRDRELTDTQYF. CDR3 nucleotides: TGTGCCTGGAGTGTGCTGACCTTCCGGGACAGGGAGTTAACAGATACGCAGTATTTT.

The J gene is TRBJ1-1, the V gene TRBV5-1, with 8 bases fitting TRBD1. Germline assignment: CDR1 SGHRS and CDR2 YFSETQ. J gave up 3 bases and V 5 bases, and 9 bases lay outside the gene matches. CDR3 length: 15 residues. The CDR3 sequence is CASRMTGERDTEAFF. The CDR3, as DNA: TGCGCCAGCAGGATGACAGGGGAGCGGGACACTGAAGCTTTCTTT.

The gene calls are TRBV9 and TRBJ1-1; D ambiguous. Germline CDR1 reads SGDLS; CDR2 reads YYNGEE. The V and J ends lost 0 bases and 11 bases respectively, with 14 bases between them. This CDR3 comprises 13 residues. The CDR3 reads CASSVGTREAAFF. The CDR3 coding sequence is TGTGCCAGCAGCGTAGGAACAAGGGAGGCGGCTTTCTTT.

This chain connects TRBV19 to TRBJ1-1; TRBD1 might be the D (5 bases). Germline CDR1 and CDR2: LNHDA and SQIVND (reference sequence). Trimming shortened V by 6 bases and J by 3 bases, and 14 bases separated the two germline ends. The CDR3 loop spans 14 amino acids. The CDR3 loop reads CASSNLGGDTEAFF. CDR3 nucleotide sequence: TGTGCCAGTAGCAACTTGGGGGGGGACACTGAAGCTTTCTTT. The full variable domain, rest sourced from reference TRBV19 and TRBJ1-1, is DGGITQSPKYLFRKEGQNVTLSCEQNLNHDAMYWYRQDPGQGLRLIYYSQIVNDFQKGDIAEGYSVSREKKESFPLTVTSAQKNPTAFYLCASSNLGGDTEAFFGQGTRLTVV.